The present TCR beta chain was sequenced within a study of shared clonotypes between healthy human individuals. Study-wide results and caveats: For naive CD4 cells, roughly 4.6% of clonotypes were shared across a few donors.

The CDR3 spans 13 residues. Trimming took 0 bases from V and 6 from J, leaving 9 bases between them. The germline gives CDR1 SGHTS, CDR2 YDEGEE. In regard to this clone: Its antigen remains unidentified.

Here immunoSEQ multiplex PCR was the method, and the copy in TCRdb shows in-frame clones only, minus some. The data show over a million clones, with 96% seen just once and 1% to 1.5% held by the top ten. Every one of the donors was a Caucasian adult that lived in Nashville, Tennessee. V and J are TRBV5-8 and TRBJ1-1; D gene unclear. This TCR was sampled from a man aged 30-40 years in good health. Source material: naive CD4+ T cells sorted from blood. Subset of the sample: CD45RA+ positively selected. Here the CDR3 reads CASSLGSGSEAFF. The CDR3 region has the DNA TGTGCCAGCAGCTTGGGGTCTGGGTCTGAAGCTTTCTTT.